One sample yielded the 24 T cell receptor beta chains listed below, sequenced in a study of regulatory T cells in long-lasting Graves disease. The time point is: newly diagnosed GD, antithyroid drugs for less than 3 months. The TCR library was made from RNA that had been extracted from PBMCs in TRIzol. iRepertoire HTBI primers and Arm-PCR of CDR3 regions built TCR beta libraries. Each CDR3 protein is one row after TCRdb ran MiXCR on the multiplex PCR reads. The sample lists fewer than 550,000 distinct CDR3 sequences, less than 20% occurring once. These data were likewise used in another study, on T cells in Graves' hyperthyroidism and ophthalmopathy.

Sequences were derived from peripheral blood mononuclear cells (PBMCs), sampled at new diagnosis, from a patient treated with antithyroid drugs. The receptors were gathered from a woman in her late teens or twenties with Graves disease.

The table lists this clonotype with many counts. This rearrangement joins TRBV12-3 or TRBV12-4 to TRBJ2-3; the D is unclear. Deletions cut 5 bases from V and 4 bases from J, with 10 bases between. CDR3 length: 13 residues. The CDR3 loop is CASSPLGADTQYF. CDR3 nucleotides: TGTGCCAGCAGTCCCCTTGGAGCAGATACGCAGTATTTT.

Concerning this clonotype: One end of the junction fails to match germline, which may point to a read error. The rearrangement links TRBV7-8 to TRBJ1-2, with D unresolved. The CDR3 is made up of 14 amino acids. Germline lookup yields CDR1 SGHVS and CDR2 FQNEAQ. The CDR3 DNA reads TGTGCCGGCAGCTTAGATAGGGTAGACTATGGCTACACCTTC. Its protein is CAGSLDRVDYGYTF.

This clonotype was recorded at least ten times. This rearrangement joins TRBV20-1 to TRBJ2-3; TRBD1 matches 10 bases. The CDR3 extends over 14 amino acids. CDR1 is DFQATT, CDR2 SNEGSKA, per germline (reference sequence). V lost 6 bases to trimming and J lost 2 bases; unmatched junction nucleotides: 5. This CDR3 is CSAPDRGYTDTQYF. As DNA, the CDR3 is TGCAGTGCACCGGACAGGGGGTACACAGATACGCAGTATTTT.

This chain uses TRBV5-1 with TRBJ2-3; TRBD2 might be the D (6 bases). From germline, CDR1 is SGHRS and CDR2 YFSETQ. This CDR3 is 15 amino acids long. Trimming pared 5 bases from V and 5 bases from J, leaving 18 bases between. The CDR3 region is CASRNDGRTVDTQYF. CDR3 DNA: TGCGCCAGCAGGAACGACGGGAGAACCGTAGATACGCAGTATTTT.

Points on this clonotype: Possible read error: a much larger clone is one base away. This chain connects TRBV2 to TRBJ2-3, with no clear D. The germline V gene encodes CDR1 SNHLY and CDR2 FYNNEI. The CDR3 length is 12 residues. Deletions cut 5 bases from V and 4 bases from J, with 7 bases between. The CDR3, as DNA: TGTGCCAGCAGTCTCTTGCCAGATACGCAGTATTTT. Protein: CASSLLPDTQYF.

This clonotype was seen at least ten times. Germline and junction disagree at one end, which may indicate a read error. The chain is built from TRBV11-3 and TRBJ2-1; 15 bases fit TRBD2. CDR3 length equals 17 residues. Germline V CDR1 and CDR2: SGHNT, YENEEA. CDR3 in amino acids: CASSLRLGTSGGSELFF. The CDR3 DNA is TGTGCCAGCAGCTTACGTCTTGGGACTAGCGGGGGGAGCGAGCTGTTCTTC.

Concerning this clonotype itself: With a much larger clone just one base away, this may be a read error. V is TRBV5-8 and J is TRBJ2-3; TRBD2 might be the D (6 bases). The J call may be wrong; the DNA end is better matched by TRBJ2-1. Germline V gene lookup returns CDR1 SGHTS and CDR2 YDEGEE. This CDR3 is 14 amino acids long. In DNA form, the CDR3 reads TGTGCCAGCAGCTTGTACGGGAGCTCCTACGAGCAGTTCTTC. This sequence encodes CASSLYGSSYEQFF.

This clonotype showed up many times. The chain recombines TRBV5-5 with TRBJ1-1; D unclear. V was trimmed by 4 bases and J by 4 bases, leaving 14 bases between them. Per the germline V gene, CDR1 is SGHKS and CDR2 is YYEKEE (reference sequence). This CDR3 contains 14 residues. Written as DNA, the CDR3 is TGTGCCAGCAGCCCGCAGAGAGGGAGCACTGAAGCTTTCTTT. Translating gives CASSPQRGSTEAFF.

The chain has TRBV28 and TRBJ2-5; 9 bases are shared with TRBD2. CDR3 size: 15 residues. CDR1 is MDHEN, CDR2 SYDVKM, per germline. The V gene end was trimmed by 4 bases and the J gene end by 3 bases; junction bases not matched to a gene: 6. Here the CDR3 DNA reads TGTGCCAGCAGTTCTCGAATAGCGGGAGAAGAGACCCAGTACTTC. Its translation is CASSSRIAGEETQYF.

This clonotype was picked up many times. The V call is TRBV2, the J call TRBJ1-5, with a weak D call TRBD1 (5 bases). The CDR3 is 14 residues long. V lost 8 bases to trimming and J lost 2 bases, with 13 bases between them. Per germline, CDR1 SNHLY and CDR2 FYNNEI. The CDR3 DNA reads TGTGCCAGCGCGGGGGGGTGGGGCAATCAGCCCCAGCATTTT. This gives the protein CASAGGWGNQPQHF. The variable domain in full, completed from reference TRBV2 and TRBJ1-5, reads EPEVTQTPSHQVTQMGQEVILRCVPISNHLYFYWYRQILGQKVEFLVSFYNNEISEKSEIFDDQFSVERPDGSNFTLKIRSTKLEDSAMYFCASAGGWGNQPQHFGDGTRLSIL.

This clonotype was observed at least ten times. The chain has TRBV20-1 and TRBJ2-7, with D unresolved. The CDR3 has 15 amino acids. Germline CDR1 and CDR2: DFQATT and SNEGSKA (reference sequence). Trimming shortened V by 0 bases and J by 0 bases, and 12 bases separated the two germline ends. DNA of the CDR3: TGCAGTGCTAGAGATCTCCACTTGAGCTCCTACGAGCAGTACTTC. Translating gives CSARDLHLSSYEQYF.

The rearrangement links TRBV2 to TRBJ2-7, with D possibly TRBD1 on 6 matching bases. V dropped 7 bases and J dropped 2 bases, with 12 bases sitting between them. The CDR3 is 13 amino acids. Germline V lookup: CDR1 SNHLY, CDR2 FYNNEI. The CDR3 is CASTPGTTYEQYF. CDR3 nucleotide sequence: TGTGCCAGCACCCCCGGGACAACCTACGAGCAGTACTTC.

The rearrangement links TRBV10-3 to TRBJ1-1; 9 positions agree with TRBD1. The germline V gene has CDR1 ENHRY and CDR2 SYGVKD. Trimming at V came to 0 bases and at J to 0 bases, leaving 5 bases not matched to a gene. There are 17 residues in the CDR3. CDR3 sequence (DNA): TGTGCCATCAGTGAGTCCACAGGGGGCGCATTGAACACTGAAGCTTTCTTT. Amino acids: CAISESTGGALNTEAFF.

The CDR3: CASSLVSRPNTEAFF. The CDR3 DNA sequence: TGCGCCAGCAGCTTGGTTTCGAGGCCGAACACTGAAGCTTTCTTT. The rearrangement joins TRBV5-1 to TRBJ1-1; D unclear. V shed 0 bases and J shed 1 base, with 10 bases lying between them. CDR1 and CDR2 (germline): SGHRS, YFSETQ. The CDR3 length is 15 residues.

With regard to this clonotype: No conserved phenylalanine or tryptophan ends this CDR3, so it is likely a read error. This chain connects TRBV18 to TRBJ1-2, with 7 bases matching TRBD1. From germline, CDR1 is KGHSH and CDR2 LQKENI. The CDR3 length is 14 residues. J lost 4 bases, V lost 6 bases, and 8 bases had no gene match. The CDR3 region is CASSRDSTFYGYTL. In DNA form, the CDR3 reads TGTGCCAGCTCCCGGGACAGCACCTTCTATGGCTACACCCTC.

Concerning this clonotype: It may be a read error: a sequence one base away is much more abundant. The V call is TRBV28, the J call TRBJ1-1; no clear D gene. V lost 6 bases and J 4 bases, leaving 18 bases between the germline ends. This CDR3 has 15 amino acids. CDR1 and CDR2 (germline): MDHEN, SYDVKM. The CDR3 coding sequence is TGTGCCAGCAGCCAAGCCGCCATCAGGAGCACTGAAGCTTTCTTT. Its translation: CASSQAAIRSTEAFF. The whole variable domain, remainder taken from reference TRBV28 and TRBJ1-1, is DVKVTQSSRYLVKRTGEKVFLECVQDMDHENMFWYRQDPGLGLRLIYFSYDVKMKEKGDIPEGYSVSREKKERFSLILESASTNQTSMYLCASSQAAIRSTEAFFGQGTRLTVV.

This clonotype was seen only once. Possible read error: a much larger clone is one base away. This sequence joins TRBV2 and TRBJ1-5; D is perhaps TRBD1 (5 bases). Trimming removed 6 bases at V and 9 bases at J, with 21 bases between. Germline assignment: CDR1 SNHLY and CDR2 FYNNEI. The CDR3 consists of 15 residues. For the CDR3, the DNA is TGTGCCAGCAGCGTTACGATGACAGTGGCTCGGCCCCAGCATTTT. It specifies CASSVTMTVARPQHF.

This clonotype was recorded at least ten times. V is TRBV28 and J is TRBJ2-1; a possible D gene is TRBD2 (6 bases). V lost 3 bases, J lost 5 bases, and 17 bases lay in between. The CDR3 is 16 amino acids. Germline V gives CDR1 MDHEN, CDR2 SYDVKM. The CDR3 DNA follows: TGTGCCAGCAGTTTTTGGGACCGGGACTCAAACAATGAGCAGTTCTTC. Encoded protein: CASSFWDRDSNNEQFF.

This chain uses TRBV20-1 with TRBJ1-5; possibly TRBD1 for D (5 bases). This CDR3 is built from 13 residues. Trimming stripped 6 bases from V and 6 bases from J, with 15 bases between. Germline values: CDR1 DFQATT, CDR2 SNEGSKA (reference sequence). The CDR3 reads CSAAPGISQPQHF. The CDR3 DNA follows: TGCAGTGCCGCCCCAGGGATCAGTCAGCCCCAGCATTTT.

This clonotype showed up just a few times. The chain uses TRBV20-1 and TRBJ2-5, with D possibly being TRBD1 (5 bases). V was cut by 6 bases and J by 3 bases, with 11 bases left in between. Germline-derived CDR1 and CDR2 are DFQATT and SNEGSKA (reference sequence). The CDR3 length is 12 residues. The CDR3: CSAIRGKETQYF. In DNA, the CDR3 is TGCAGTGCCATAAGGGGAAAAGAGACCCAGTACTTC.

This clonotype was seen many times. This chain links TRBV24-1 with TRBJ2-2; TRBD1 matches 11 bases. CDR1 and CDR2 (germline): KGHDR, SFDVKD. V gave up 3 bases and J gave up 5 bases; unmatched junction bases: 7. The CDR3 has 17 residues. The CDR3 reads CATSDAPGQGETGELFF. CDR3 in DNA: TGTGCCACCAGTGATGCCCCGGGACAGGGGGAGACCGGGGAGCTGTTTTTT.

This clonotype was observed at least ten times. This chain uses TRBV28 with TRBJ2-3; 8 bases are shared with TRBD2. CDR1 MDHEN and CDR2 SYDVKM come from the germline V gene. The ends lost 2 bases at V and 0 bases at J; junction bases unmatched: 4. CDR3 size: 16 residues. The CDR3 here is CASSLVQRESTDTQYF. The CDR3 DNA follows: TGTGCCAGCAGTTTAGTTCAGCGGGAGAGCACAGATACGCAGTATTTT.

This clonotype was seen many times. The chain uses TRBV6-1 and TRBJ2-3; 7 positions agree with TRBD2. In germline, CDR1 is MNHNS, CDR2 SASEGT. The CDR3 sequence is 14 residues long. V shed 4 bases and J 4 bases; nucleotides not matched to a gene: 5. CDR3 loop: CASSVTSQADTQYF. The CDR3 nucleotides are TGTGCCAGCAGTGTGACTAGCCAGGCAGATACGCAGTATTTT.

The chain has TRBV20-1 and TRBJ2-5; 12 positions agree with TRBD2. This CDR3 has 16 amino acids. V gave up 1 base and J gave up 4 bases; unmatched junction bases: 7. Germline CDR1 reads DFQATT; CDR2 reads SNEGSKA (reference sequence). CDR3 DNA sequence: TGCAGTGCTAGAGGGGAGCTAGCGGGAGGGCTAGAGACCCAGTACTTC. Encoded protein: CSARGELAGGLETQYF.